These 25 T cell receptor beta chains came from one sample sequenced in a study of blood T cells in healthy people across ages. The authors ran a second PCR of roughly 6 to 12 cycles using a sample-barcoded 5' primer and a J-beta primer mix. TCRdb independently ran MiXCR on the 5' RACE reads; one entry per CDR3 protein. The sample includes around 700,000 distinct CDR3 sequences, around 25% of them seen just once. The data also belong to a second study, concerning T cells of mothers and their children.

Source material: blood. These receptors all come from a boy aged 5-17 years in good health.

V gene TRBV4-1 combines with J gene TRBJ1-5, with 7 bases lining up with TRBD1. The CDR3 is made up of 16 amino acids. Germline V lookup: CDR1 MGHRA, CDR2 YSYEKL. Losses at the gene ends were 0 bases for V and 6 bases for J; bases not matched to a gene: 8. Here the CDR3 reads CASSQDPVQGGQPQHF. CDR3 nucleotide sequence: TGCGCCAGCAGCCAAGACCCCGTTCAGGGGGGTCAGCCCCAGCATTTT.

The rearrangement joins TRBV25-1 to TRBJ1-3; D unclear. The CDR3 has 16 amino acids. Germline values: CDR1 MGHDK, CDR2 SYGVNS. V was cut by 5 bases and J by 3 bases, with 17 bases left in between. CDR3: CASSNELGSFGNTIYF. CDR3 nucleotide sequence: TGTGCCAGCAGTAATGAACTGGGATCTTTTGGAAACACCATATATTTT.

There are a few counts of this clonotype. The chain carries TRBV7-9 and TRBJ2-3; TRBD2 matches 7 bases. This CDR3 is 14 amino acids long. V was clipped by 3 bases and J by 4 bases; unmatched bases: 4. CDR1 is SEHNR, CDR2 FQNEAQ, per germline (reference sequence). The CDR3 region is CASSFGGIADTQYF. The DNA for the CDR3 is TGTGCCAGCAGCTTCGGGGGGATCGCAGATACGCAGTATTTT.

In nucleotides, the CDR3 is TGTGCCAGCAGGAACGGACAGGGATTTACCTACGAGCAGTACTTC. This sequence encodes CASRNGQGFTYEQYF. The chain carries TRBV6-5 and TRBJ2-7, with TRBD1 matching over 8 bases. The CDR3 spans 15 residues. The ends lost 6 bases at V and 2 bases at J; junction bases unmatched: 9. CDR1 is MNHEY, CDR2 SVGAGI, per germline.

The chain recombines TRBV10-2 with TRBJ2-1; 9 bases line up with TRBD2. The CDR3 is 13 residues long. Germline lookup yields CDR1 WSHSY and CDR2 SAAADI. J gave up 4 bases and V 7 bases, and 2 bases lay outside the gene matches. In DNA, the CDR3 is TGCGCCAGCAAGGCGGGAGGGTACAATGAGCAGTTCTTC. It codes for CASKAGGYNEQFF.

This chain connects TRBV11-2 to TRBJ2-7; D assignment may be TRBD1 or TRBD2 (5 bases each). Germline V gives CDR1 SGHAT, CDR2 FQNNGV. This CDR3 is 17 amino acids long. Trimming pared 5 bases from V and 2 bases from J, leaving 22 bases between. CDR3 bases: TGTGCCAGCAGCCCTTGGAGTAGGACACTGGGAGCCTACGAGCAGTACTTC. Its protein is CASSPWSRTLGAYEQYF. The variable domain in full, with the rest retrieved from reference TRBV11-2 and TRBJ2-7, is EAGVAQSPRYKIIEKRQSVAFWCNPISGHATLYWYQQILGQGPKLLIQFQNNGVVDDSQLPKDRFSAERLKGVDSTLKIQPAKLEDSAVYLCASSPWSRTLGAYEQYFGPGTRLTVT.

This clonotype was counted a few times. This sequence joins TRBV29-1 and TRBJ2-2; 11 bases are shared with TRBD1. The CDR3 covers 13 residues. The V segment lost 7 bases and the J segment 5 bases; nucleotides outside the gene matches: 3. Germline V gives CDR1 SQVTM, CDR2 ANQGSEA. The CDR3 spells CSGGTGGTGELFF. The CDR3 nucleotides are TGCAGCGGCGGGACAGGGGGGACCGGGGAGCTGTTTTTT.

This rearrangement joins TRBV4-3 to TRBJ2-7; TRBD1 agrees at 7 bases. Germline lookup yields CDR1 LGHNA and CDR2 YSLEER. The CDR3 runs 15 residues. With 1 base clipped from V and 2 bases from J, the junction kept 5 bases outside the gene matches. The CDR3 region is CASSQGTGQTYEQYF. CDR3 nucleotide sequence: TGCGCCAGCAGCCAAGGGACAGGTCAAACCTACGAGCAGTACTTC.

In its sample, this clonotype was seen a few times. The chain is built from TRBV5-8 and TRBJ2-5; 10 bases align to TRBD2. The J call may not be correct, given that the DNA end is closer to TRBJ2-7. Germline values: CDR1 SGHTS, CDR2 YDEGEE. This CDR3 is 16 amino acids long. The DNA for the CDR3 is TGTGCCAGCAGCTGGACCGGGACTAGCGAAACCTACGAGCAGTACTTC. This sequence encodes CASSWTGTSETYEQYF.

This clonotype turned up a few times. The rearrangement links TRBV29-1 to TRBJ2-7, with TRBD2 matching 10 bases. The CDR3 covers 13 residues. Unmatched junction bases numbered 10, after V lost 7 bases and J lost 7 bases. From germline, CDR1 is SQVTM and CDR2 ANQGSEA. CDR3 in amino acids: CSGIAGGGGEQYF. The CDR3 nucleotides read TGCAGCGGTATAGCGGGGGGCGGAGGTGAGCAGTACTTC.

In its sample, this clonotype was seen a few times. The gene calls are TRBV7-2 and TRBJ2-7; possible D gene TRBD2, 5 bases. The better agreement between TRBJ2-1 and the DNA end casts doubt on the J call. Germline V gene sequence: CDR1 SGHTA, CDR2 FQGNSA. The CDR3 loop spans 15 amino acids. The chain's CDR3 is CASSLAHGEYNEQFF. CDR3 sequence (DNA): TGTGCCAGCAGCTTAGCCCATGGGGAGTACAATGAGCAGTTCTTC.

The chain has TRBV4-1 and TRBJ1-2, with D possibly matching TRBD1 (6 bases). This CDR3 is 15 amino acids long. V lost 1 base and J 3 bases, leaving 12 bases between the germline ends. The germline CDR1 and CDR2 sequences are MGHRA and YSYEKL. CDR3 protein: CASSQVLGGDYGYTF. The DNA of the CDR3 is TGCGCCAGCAGCCAAGTATTGGGGGGCGACTATGGCTACACCTTC.

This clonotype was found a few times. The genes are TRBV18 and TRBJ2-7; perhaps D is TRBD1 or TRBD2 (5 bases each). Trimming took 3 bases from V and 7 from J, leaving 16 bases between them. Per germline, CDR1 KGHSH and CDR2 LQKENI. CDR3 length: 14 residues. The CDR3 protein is CASSPSGTLGEQYF. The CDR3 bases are TGTGCCAGCTCACCGTCAGGGACCCTGGGGGAGCAGTACTTC.

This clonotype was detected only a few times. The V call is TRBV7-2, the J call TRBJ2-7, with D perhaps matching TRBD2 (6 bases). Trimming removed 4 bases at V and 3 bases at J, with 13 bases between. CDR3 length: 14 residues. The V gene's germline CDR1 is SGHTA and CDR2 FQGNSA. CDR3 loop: CASSSGTQNYEQYF. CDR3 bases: TGTGCCAGCAGCTCCGGGACTCAGAACTACGAGCAGTACTTC.

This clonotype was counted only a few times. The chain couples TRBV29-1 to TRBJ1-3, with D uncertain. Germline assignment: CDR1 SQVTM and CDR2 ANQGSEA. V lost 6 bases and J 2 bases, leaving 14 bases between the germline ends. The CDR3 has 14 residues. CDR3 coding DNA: TGCAGCGTGCGACGTTTACTGGCTGGAAACACCATATATTTT. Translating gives CSVRRLLAGNTIYF. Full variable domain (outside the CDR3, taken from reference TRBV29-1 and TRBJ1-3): SAVISQKPSRDICQRGTSLTIQCQVDSQVTMMFWYRQQPGQSLTLIATANQGSEATYESGFVIDKFPISRPNLTFSTLTVSNMSPEDSSIYLCSVRRLLAGNTIYFGEGSWLTVV.

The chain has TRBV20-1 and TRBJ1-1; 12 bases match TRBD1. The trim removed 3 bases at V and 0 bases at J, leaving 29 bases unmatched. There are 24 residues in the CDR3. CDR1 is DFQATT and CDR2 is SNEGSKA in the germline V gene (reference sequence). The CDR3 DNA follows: TGCAGTGCTAGGGGAGTCGACCGAATAGTCCCGGGACAGGGGGCGATCCTCATGAACACTGAAGCTTTCTTT. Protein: CSARGVDRIVPGQGAILMNTEAFF.

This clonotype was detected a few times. Written as DNA, the CDR3 is TGTGCCAGCAGCTTAGCGGGACTAGCGGACTACAATGAGCAGTTCTTC. Protein product: CASSLAGLADYNEQFF. J is TRBJ2-1 and V is TRBV7-9, with 11 bases identical to TRBD2. This CDR3 region has 16 residues. V lost 0 bases and J lost 3; bases outside the gene matches: 1. CDR1 is SEHNR and CDR2 is FQNEAQ in the germline V gene (reference sequence).

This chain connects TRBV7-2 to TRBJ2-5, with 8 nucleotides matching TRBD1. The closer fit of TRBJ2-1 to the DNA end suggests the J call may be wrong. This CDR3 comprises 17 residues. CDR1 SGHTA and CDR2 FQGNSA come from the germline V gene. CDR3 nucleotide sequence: TGTGCCAGCAGCTTAGCGCCGGGACAGGCGAAATCGTCTGAGCAGTTCTTC. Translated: CASSLAPGQAKSSEQFF.

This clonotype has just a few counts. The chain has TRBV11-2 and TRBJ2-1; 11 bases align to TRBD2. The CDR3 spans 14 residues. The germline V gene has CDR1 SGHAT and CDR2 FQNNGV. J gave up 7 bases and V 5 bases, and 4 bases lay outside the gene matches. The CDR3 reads CASSPSGGLNEQFF. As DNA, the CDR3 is TGTGCCAGCAGCCCTAGCGGGGGGCTTAATGAGCAGTTCTTC. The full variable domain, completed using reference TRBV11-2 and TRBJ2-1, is EAGVAQSPRYKIIEKRQSVAFWCNPISGHATLYWYQQILGQGPKLLIQFQNNGVVDDSQLPKDRFSAERLKGVDSTLKIQPAKLEDSAVYLCASSPSGGLNEQFFGPGTRLTVL.

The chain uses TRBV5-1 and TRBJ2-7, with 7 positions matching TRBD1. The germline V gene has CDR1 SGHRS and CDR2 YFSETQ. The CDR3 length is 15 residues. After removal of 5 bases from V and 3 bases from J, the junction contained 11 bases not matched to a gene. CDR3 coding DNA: TGCGCCAGCAGATCGTCAATCCAGGGGGTCTACGAGCAGTACTTC. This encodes CASRSSIQGVYEQYF. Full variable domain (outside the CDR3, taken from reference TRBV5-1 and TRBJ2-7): KAGVTQTPRYLIKTRGQQVTLSCSPISGHRSVSWYQQTPGQGLQFLFEYFSETQRNKGNFPGRFSGRQFSNSRSEMNVSTLELGDSALYLCASRSSIQGVYEQYFGPGTRLTVT.

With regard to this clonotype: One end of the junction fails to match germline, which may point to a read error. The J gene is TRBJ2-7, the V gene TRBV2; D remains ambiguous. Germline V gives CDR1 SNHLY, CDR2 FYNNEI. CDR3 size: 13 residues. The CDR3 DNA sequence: TGTGCCTGCAGTCTCGGATTAACCTACGAGCAGTACTTC. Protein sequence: CACSLGLTYEQYF. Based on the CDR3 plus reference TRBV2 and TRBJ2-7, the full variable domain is EPEVTQTPSHQVTQMGQEVILRCVPISNHLYFYWYRQILGQKVEFLVSFYNNEISEKSEIFDDQFSVERPDGSNFTLKIRSTKLEDSAMYFCACSLGLTYEQYFGPGTRLTVT.

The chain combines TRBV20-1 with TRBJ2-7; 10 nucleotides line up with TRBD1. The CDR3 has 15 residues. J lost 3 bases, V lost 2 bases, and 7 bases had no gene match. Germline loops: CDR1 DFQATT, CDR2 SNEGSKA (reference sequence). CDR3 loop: CSARKGQGPNYEQYF. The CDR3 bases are TGCAGTGCTAGAAAGGGACAGGGGCCCAACTACGAGCAGTACTTC.

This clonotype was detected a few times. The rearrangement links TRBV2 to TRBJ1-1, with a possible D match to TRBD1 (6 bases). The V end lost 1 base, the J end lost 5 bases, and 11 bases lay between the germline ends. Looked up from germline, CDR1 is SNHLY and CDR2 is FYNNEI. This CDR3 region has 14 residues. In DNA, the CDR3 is TGTGCCAGCAGTGAAGGAGGGGGGAGGACTGAAGCTTTCTTT. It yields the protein CASSEGGGRTEAFF.

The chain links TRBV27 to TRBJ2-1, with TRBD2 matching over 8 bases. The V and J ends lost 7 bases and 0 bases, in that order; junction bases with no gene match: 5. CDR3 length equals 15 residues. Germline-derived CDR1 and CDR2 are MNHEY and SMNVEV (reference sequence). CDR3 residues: CASTRGGSSYNEQFF. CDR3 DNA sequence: TGTGCCAGCACCCGGGGGGGGAGCTCCTACAATGAGCAGTTCTTC.

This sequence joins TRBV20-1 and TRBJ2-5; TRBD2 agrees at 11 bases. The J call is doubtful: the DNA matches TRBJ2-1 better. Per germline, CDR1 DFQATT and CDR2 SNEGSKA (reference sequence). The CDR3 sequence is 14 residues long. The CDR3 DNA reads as TGCAGTGCTAGGCTACTAGCGGGAGTGGATGAGCAGTTCTTC. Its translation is CSARLLAGVDEQFF.